This TCR beta chain was identified in a study of T cell responses to AZD1222 COVID-19 vaccine. Clones were sequenced by immunoSEQ multiplex PCR, and TCRdb holds only the in-frame ones, with some missing. The table has about 110,000 clones, 88% seen once. This CDR3 is built from 17 residues. Trimming stripped 4 bases from V and 0 bases from J, with 16 bases between. Germline CDR1 is MDHEN and CDR2 is SYDVKM. This TCR was sampled from an adult in good health. This chain links TRBV28 with TRBJ1-5; weak D call: TRBD1 (5 bases). The sequences come from peripheral blood, collected on day 0 of MenACWY control vaccination. The CDR3 region has the DNA TGTGCCAGCAGTTATGGGGCGGGGGTCTATAGCAATCAGCCCCAGCATTTT. It is translated as CASSYGAGVYSNQPQHF. Full variable domain (missing parts from reference TRBV28 and TRBJ1-5): DVKVTQSSRYLVKRTGEKVFLECVQDMDHENMFWYRQDPGLGLRLIYFSYDVKMKEKGDIPEGYSVSREKKERFSLILESASTNQTSMYLCASSYGAGVYSNQPQHFGDGTRLSIL.